This TCR beta chain emerged from a study of blood T cells in healthy people across ages. The CDR3 sequence is 16 residues long. V trimming: 0 bases; J trimming: 5 bases; junction bases outside the gene matches: 8. Germline values: CDR1 LGHDT, CDR2 YNNKEL (reference sequence). No fewer than 6 micrograms of total RNA were isolated from every sample. Using a J-beta primer mix together with a sample-barcoded 5' primer, a second PCR was run for 7 to 11 cycles. Every molecule of cDNA carried a tag from a template-switch adaptor with 12 random nucleotides. CDR3-containing paired-end reads numbered at least 2.5 million in each sample. A single record per CDR3 protein comes from TCRdb applying MiXCR to the 5' RACE reads. The data contain 1.5 million to 2 million distinct CDR3 sequences, roughly 50% of them singletons. There are a few counts of this clonotype.

This clonotype was obtained from a woman aged 40-49 years in good health. Sequencing was performed on blood. The V call is TRBV3-1, the J call TRBJ2-5, with 8 positions matching TRBD1. Written as DNA, the CDR3 is TGTGCCAGCAGCCAAGACCAGGGGGCGGCCAGGGAGACCCAGTACTTC. Encoded protein: CASSQDQGAARETQYF.